The 14 T cell receptor beta chains reported below all come from one sample, sequenced in a study of post-analysis software for immune sequencing data. Study outcomes and limitations: Five or six TRBV segments were significantly more frequent in patients than in controls. TRBV5-6, TRBV5-1 and TRBV20-1 were among these segments.

TCR beta cDNA libraries included unique molecular identifiers. MiXCR, applied by TCRdb to the PCR reads, yields one record per CDR3 protein. The table has roughly 800,000 distinct CDR3 sequences, less than 35% seen once. Their antigens are not known. Sequenced: blood. The origin of the receptors is a girl under 18 with multiple sclerosis.

The chain uses TRBV15 and TRBJ1-5, with D possibly matching TRBD1 (5 bases). CDR3 size: 12 residues. Per the germline V gene, CDR1 is LNHNV and CDR2 is YYDKDF (reference sequence). Trimming removed 5 bases from V and 6 bases from J, with 8 bases in between. DNA for the CDR3: TGTGCCACCAGCCAGGGAACTCAGCCCCAGCATTTT. Protein sequence: CATSQGTQPQHF.

This clonotype was observed a few times. The chain has TRBV12-3 or TRBV12-4 and TRBJ2-1; the D gene could be TRBD1 or TRBD2 (5 bases each). The CDR3 is 13 amino acids. Between the trimmed V and J ends, which lost 5 bases and 6 bases, there was a span of 11 bases. The CDR3 reads CASSPRDANEQFF. The DNA for the CDR3 is TGTGCCAGCAGTCCCAGGGACGCCAATGAGCAGTTCTTC.

Only a few counts were recorded for this clonotype. The chain carries TRBV6-5 and TRBJ2-3; no clear D. Trimming took 2 bases from V and 8 from J, leaving 5 bases between them. CDR1 MNHEY and CDR2 SVGAGI come from the germline V gene. There are 11 residues in the CDR3. CDR3 DNA: TGTGCCAGCAGTTACCTTAGTACGCAGTATTTT. This translates into CASSYLSTQYF.

This clonotype has just a few counts. The chain joins TRBV15 to TRBJ2-3, with D possibly called TRBD1 or TRBD2 (5 bases each). Germline V gives CDR1 LNHNV, CDR2 YYDKDF (reference sequence). V lost 0 bases to trimming and J lost 4 bases, with 11 bases between them. The length of the CDR3 is 15 residues. Here the CDR3 DNA reads TGTGCCACCAGCAGAGATCGGGGCCCGGCAGATACGCAGTATTTT. It translates to CATSRDRGPADTQYF.

V and J are TRBV3-1 and TRBJ2-5; D is unclear. The CDR3 is made up of 12 amino acids. CDR1 is LGHDT and CDR2 is YNNKEL in the germline V gene (reference sequence). Trimming pared 8 bases from V and 1 base from J, leaving 8 bases between. The DNA of the CDR3 is TGTGCCAGCCGTCTTTCCCAAGAGACCCAGTACTTC. It specifies CASRLSQETQYF.

There are a few counts of this clonotype. The chain carries TRBV20-1 and TRBJ1-1, with TRBD1 matching over 8 bases. The length of the CDR3 is 15 residues. V shed 1 base and J 0 bases; nucleotides not matched to a gene: 4. Germline lookup yields CDR1 DFQATT and CDR2 SNEGSKA (reference sequence). The chain's CDR3 is CSARGGTGMNTEAFF. CDR3 bases: TGCAGTGCTAGAGGCGGGACAGGTATGAACACTGAAGCTTTCTTT.

This clonotype was observed a handful of times. For the CDR3, the DNA is TGCGCCAGCAGCTTGGGACAGCGCTCAACTAATGAAAAACTGTTTTTT. It encodes CASSLGQRSTNEKLFF. This sequence joins TRBV5-1 and TRBJ1-4; D may be TRBD1 (5 bases). Germline V gene lookup returns CDR1 SGHRS and CDR2 YFSETQ. The length of the CDR3 is 16 residues. V gave up 0 bases and J gave up 0 bases, with 9 bases separating them.

This chain uses TRBV5-1 with TRBJ2-1, with 14 nucleotides matching TRBD2. The CDR3 is made up of 21 amino acids. The germline CDR1 and CDR2 sequences are SGHRS and YFSETQ. With 4 bases clipped from V and 0 bases from J, the junction kept 15 bases outside the gene matches. CDR3 sequence: CASSRGLAGAGAILSYNEQFF. CDR3 sequence (DNA): TGCGCCAGCAGCCGGGGACTAGCGGGGGCCGGGGCCATTCTCTCCTACAATGAGCAGTTCTTC.

The rearrangement uses TRBV9 and TRBJ1-4; TRBD1 might be the D (5 bases). V dropped 3 bases and J dropped 5 bases, with 14 bases sitting between them. This CDR3 region has 15 residues. Germline values: CDR1 SGDLS, CDR2 YYNGEE. The CDR3 reads CASSAGTVLNEKLFF. The CDR3 bases are TGTGCCAGCAGCGCAGGGACTGTTCTAAATGAAAAACTGTTTTTT.

This clonotype was seen just once. CDR3 amino acids: CASRVSGGTDTQYF. As DNA, the CDR3 is TGTGCCAGCAGAGTTAGCGGGGGCACAGATACGCAGTATTTT. The J gene is TRBJ2-3, the V gene TRBV6-1, with 8 bases fitting TRBD2. This CDR3 has 14 residues. Germline-derived CDR1 and CDR2 are MNHNS and SASEGT. After removal of 6 bases from V and 1 base from J, the junction contained 3 bases not matched to a gene.

This clonotype was seen a few times. This chain connects TRBV20-1 to TRBJ2-1; either TRBD1 or TRBD2 may fit D (5 bases each). Trimming cost V 5 bases and J 7 bases, with 21 bases left between them. Germline values: CDR1 DFQATT, CDR2 SNEGSKA (reference sequence). The CDR3 contains 15 residues. Here the CDR3 reads CSASRVRGRYNEQFF. The CDR3 DNA reads as TGCAGTGCTTCACGCGTACGGGGCAGGTATAATGAGCAGTTCTTC.

The chain recombines TRBV5-1 with TRBJ1-1; tentatively, D is TRBD1 (6 bases). V was cut by 6 bases and J by 1 base, with 13 bases left in between. Germline CDR1 SGHRS, CDR2 YFSETQ. The length of the CDR3 is 14 residues. CDR3 in DNA: TGCGCCAGCAAGGGGGGGCTGGGGAACACTGAAGCTTTCTTT. This encodes CASKGGLGNTEAFF. Supplemented by reference TRBV5-1 and TRBJ1-1, the full variable domain reads KAGVTQTPRYLIKTRGQQVTLSCSPISGHRSVSWYQQTPGQGLQFLFEYFSETQRNKGNFPGRFSGRQFSNSRSEMNVSTLELGDSALYLCASKGGLGNTEAFFGQGTRLTVV.

The rearrangement links TRBV10-3 to TRBJ2-7; 7 bases are shared with TRBD1. CDR3 size: 15 residues. Germline lookup yields CDR1 ENHRY and CDR2 SYGVKD. Unmatched junction bases numbered 8, after V lost 6 bases and J lost 0 bases. This chain's CDR3 is CAISGGQVRSYEQYF. CDR3 in DNA: TGTGCCATCAGCGGCGGACAGGTGCGCTCCTACGAGCAGTACTTC.

The V and J genes are TRBV7-9 and TRBJ2-7; D is uncertain. The CDR3 covers 13 residues. Germline lookup yields CDR1 SEHNR and CDR2 FQNEAQ (reference sequence). Trimming removed 4 bases at V and 6 bases at J, with 13 bases between. The CDR3 sequence is CASSSLLSGEQYF. The CDR3 region has the DNA TGTGCCAGCAGCTCCCTCCTTTCTGGCGAGCAGTACTTC.